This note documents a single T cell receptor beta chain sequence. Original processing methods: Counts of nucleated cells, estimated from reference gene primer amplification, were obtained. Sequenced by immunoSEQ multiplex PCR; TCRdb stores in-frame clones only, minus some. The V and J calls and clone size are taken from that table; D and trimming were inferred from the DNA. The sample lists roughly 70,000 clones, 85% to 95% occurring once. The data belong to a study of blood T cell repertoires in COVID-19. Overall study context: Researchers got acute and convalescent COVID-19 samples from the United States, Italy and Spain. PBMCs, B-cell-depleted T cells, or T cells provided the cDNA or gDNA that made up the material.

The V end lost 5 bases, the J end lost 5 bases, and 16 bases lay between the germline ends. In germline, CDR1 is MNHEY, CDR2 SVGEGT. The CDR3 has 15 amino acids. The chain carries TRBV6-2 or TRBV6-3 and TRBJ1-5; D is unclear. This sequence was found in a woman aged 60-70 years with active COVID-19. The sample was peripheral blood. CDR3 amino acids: CASSDPEVDYQPQHF. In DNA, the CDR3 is TGTGCCAGCAGTGACCCAGAGGTCGATTATCAGCCCCAGCATTTT.